This T cell receptor beta chain came from a study of intratumoral heterogeneity in liver cancer. As for the study in general: Patients were mostly male, median age about 58 years. Notes on the study in general: Tumor-infiltrating lymphocyte representation was acknowledged to be under-sampled.

This clone showed up just once. What it binds is not known. Profiled with immunoSEQ multiplex PCR; TCRdb holds only in-frame clones, not every one. The sample includes roughly 5,700 clones, 68% of them seen just once. Sampled areas showed no macroscopic evidence of necrosis or hemorrhage. CDR1 and CDR2 (germline): LGHNA, YSLEER. The ends lost 5 bases at V and 3 bases at J; junction bases unmatched: 3. The CDR3 contains 15 residues. The input for sequencing was tumor-adjacent normal tissue, taken before any cancer treatment. The gene calls are TRBV4-3 and TRBJ2-1; TRBD2 matches at 11 bases. The clonotype originates from a man aged 65 to 79 with hepatocellular carcinoma. This CDR3 is CASSFSGGDYNEQFF. DNA for the CDR3: TGCGCCAGCAGCTTTAGCGGGGGGGACTACAATGAGCAGTTCTTC.